This T cell receptor beta chain was profiled in a study of blood T cell repertoires in COVID-19 (dated by TCRdb to 2019 to 2021). Turning to the overall study: Samples covering the acute and convalescent phases of COVID-19 were provided by collaborators in the United States, Italy and Spain. The material from the prospective study consisted of cDNA or gDNA derived from T cells, B-cell-depleted T cells, or PBMCs. Subjects who had been exposed to COVID-19, were actively infected with it, or had recovered from it provided the deeply sampled blood TCRbeta repertoires that made up the dataset. The repertoires were released in a freely available public database intended as a resource for research on the immune response to SARS-CoV-2. Samples came from the ongoing ImmuneRACE study (first 160 participants) plus 1,254 subjects from 6 global collaborators. The sample metadata nearly always contained a de-identified subject ID, COVID-19 status, age in years and sex. HLA class I and class II types, where available, came from metadata supplied by the sample provider rather than from assay-based typing.

Points on this clone: Its antigen is currently not known. No clone much larger than this one lies a single base away; base qualities are absent.

The immunoSEQ Assay, a bias-controlled multiplex PCR, was used to amplify TCRbeta CDR3 regions from genomic DNA. Regarding the original processing steps: The number of nucleated cells in each sample was estimated by amplification of reference gene primers within the assay. To quantify the absolute abundance of each unique TCRbeta CDR3 rearrangement, sequence reads were collapsed and filtered. For each sample, productive Simpson clonality was calculated as the square root of Simpson's diversity index across productive rearrangements. TCRdb limited this immuneACCESS table to in-frame rearrangements with V and J called. A share of clones is missing; checked studies link under half to unresolved V genes, and the rest is unexplained. V and J calls plus clone size are reproduced from that table; the DNA served to infer D and trimming. The sample yields around 330,000 clones; 89% were counted once. Jointly, the top ten make up 4% to 6% of the sample.

From the cysteine up to the phenylalanine, the CDR3 has a length of 15 residues. The only DNA kept is the CDR3, 45 bases in frame from the first base. The junction shows trimming of 8 bases on V and 4 bases on J, plus 17 bases between the germline ends. The germline V gene provides CDR1 MDHEN and CDR2 SYDVKM. Enrolling through a virtual design, the prospective study's participants ranged in age from roughly 18 to 89 years and lived across roughly 23 United States geographic areas. Cohort assignment in the prospective study relied on participant-reported clinical history from a screening survey and a study questionnaire. Recovered participants in ImmuneRACE Cohort 3 were defined as having two consecutive negative NP/OP PCR tests, clearance from a healthcare professional, or resolution of symptoms. In the prospective study, mobile phlebotomists collected whole blood, serum and a nasopharyngeal or oropharyngeal swab from each participant. Additional blood draws and questionnaires over an approximately two-month period could optionally be provided by prospective study participants. Prospective study blood samples were shipped either frozen or at room temperature before DNA extraction.

What the authors observed across the whole study: The quantity of clinical and demographic metadata differed by source and by participant and was supplied without curation.

The chain is assembled from TRBV28 and TRBJ2-2; a tentative D match to TRBD1 spans 6 bases. The source is a man in his sixties who had recovered from COVID-19. Sequenced material: PBMCs or T cells enriched from blood (not recorded which). The nucleotide sequence reads as follows: TGTGCCAGCCACGAACCAGGGGTAGGCACCGGGGAGCTGTTTTTT. It translates as CASHEPGVGTGELFF.